Each of the 31 T cell receptor beta chains below was sequenced from the same sample in a study of identical twins. TCRdb reprocessed the 5' RACE reads via MiXCR and lists one record per CDR3 protein. Among around 530,000 distinct CDR3 sequences, roughly 15% were seen once, and the ten largest hold roughly 0.46%. This sample also appeared in a second study, on yellow fever vaccine responses in identical twins.

The specimen sequenced was CD4+ T cells sorted from blood. The receptor set was obtained from a young woman in good health.

This clonotype turned up a few times. The gene calls are TRBV14 and TRBJ2-6; the match to TRBD1 covers 9 bases. The CDR3 runs 18 residues. Germline-derived CDR1 and CDR2 are SGHDN and FVKESK. The junction had 5 bases not matched to a gene; V was cut back by 2 bases and J by 0 bases. CDR3 sequence reads: CASSQKDRGLSGANVLTF. CDR3 bases: TGTGCCAGCAGCCAAAAGGACAGGGGCCTCTCTGGGGCCAACGTCCTGACTTTC.

This clonotype was seen repeatedly, ten times or more. The rearrangement links TRBV2 to TRBJ2-2; D is undetermined. Trimming shortened V by 2 bases and J by 6 bases, and 13 bases separated the two germline ends. Germline loops: CDR1 SNHLY, CDR2 FYNNEI. The CDR3 covers 15 residues. The CDR3 loop reads CASSEHQAFPGELFF. The CDR3 DNA reads TGTGCCAGCAGTGAACACCAGGCTTTCCCCGGGGAGCTGTTTTTT.

This clonotype was detected only a few times. This chain links TRBV11-1 with TRBJ2-5, with 7 bases matching TRBD2. There are 16 residues in the CDR3. The germline V gene has CDR1 SGHAT and CDR2 FQDESV (reference sequence). V was clipped by 0 bases and J by 0 bases; unmatched bases: 4. The CDR3 is CASSLATGRYQETQYF. The CDR3 DNA is TGTGCCAGCAGCTTAGCTACCGGGAGGTACCAAGAGACCCAGTACTTC.

The V and J genes are TRBV6-1 and TRBJ2-3; TRBD2 matches at 9 bases. The CDR3 contains 15 residues. Germline V lookup: CDR1 MNHNS, CDR2 SASEGT. V dropped 7 bases and J dropped 0; count of bases not matched to a gene: 5. In nucleotides, the CDR3 is TGTGCCAGCAAGGCTAGCGGGACTAGCACAGATACGCAGTATTTT. This encodes CASKASGTSTDTQYF.

This rearrangement joins TRBV6-1 to TRBJ2-1, with TRBD1 identical over 9 bases. V lost 6 bases to trimming and J lost 0 bases; unmatched junction nucleotides: 3. This CDR3 comprises 15 residues. Germline CDR1 is MNHNS and CDR2 is SASEGT. CDR3 sequence: CASSGDRVSYNEQFF. In nucleotides, the CDR3 is TGTGCCAGCAGCGGGGACAGGGTCTCCTACAATGAGCAGTTCTTC.

The chain joins TRBV5-6 to TRBJ2-2, with D hard to call. The CDR3 is made up of 15 amino acids. The germline CDR1 and CDR2 sequences are SGHDT and YYEEEE. V dropped 0 bases and J dropped 2 bases, with 8 bases sitting between them. The DNA for the CDR3 is TGTGCCAGCAGCTTGGACATCCGTAACACCGGGGAGCTGTTTTTT. Its protein product is CASSLDIRNTGELFF.

This chain connects TRBV4-2 to TRBJ2-1; 9 nucleotides agree with TRBD2. The CDR3 length is 15 residues. V trimming: 4 bases; J trimming: 8 bases; junction bases outside the gene matches: 9. CDR1 and CDR2 from the germline V gene are LGHNA and YNFKEQ. The CDR3 sequence: CASSLGIAGDYEQFF. CDR3 DNA: TGTGCCAGCAGCCTTGGGATAGCGGGAGATTATGAGCAGTTCTTC.

The sample holds a few counts of this clonotype. V usage is TRBV5-6 and J usage is TRBJ1-5, with D unclear. Germline V gene data show CDR1 as SGHDT and CDR2 as YYEEEE. This CDR3 comprises 16 residues. V shed 1 base and J shed 2 bases, with 13 bases lying between them. In nucleotides, the CDR3 is TGTGCCAGCAGCTTGCAGGAGGGAATTGGCAATCAGCCCCAGCATTTT. Protein product: CASSLQEGIGNQPQHF.

This clonotype was counted at least ten times. This chain connects TRBV7-2 to TRBJ2-7, with D perhaps assigned TRBD1 or TRBD2 (5 bases each). Germline-derived CDR1 and CDR2 are SGHTA and FQGNSA. This CDR3 contains 17 residues. The V and J ends lost 5 bases and 2 bases respectively, with 22 bases between them. The CDR3 is CASSVIRGPKTPYEQYF. In DNA form, the CDR3 reads TGTGCCAGCAGCGTAATCCGGGGACCTAAGACCCCCTACGAGCAGTACTTC.

The gene calls are TRBV4-2 and TRBJ2-7; 10 positions match TRBD2. The junction had 4 bases not matched to a gene; V was cut back by 2 bases and J by 3 bases. The CDR3 has 15 residues. Per germline, CDR1 LGHNA and CDR2 YNFKEQ. The CDR3: CASSQPLAGHYEQYF. CDR3 DNA sequence: TGTGCCAGCAGCCAACCACTAGCGGGACACTACGAGCAGTACTTC.

This clonotype was observed at least ten times. The rearrangement joins TRBV6-6 to TRBJ2-2, with D perhaps matching TRBD1 (5 bases). The V end was cut by 5 bases, the J end by 8 bases, with 9 bases between. CDR3 length: 12 amino acids. Looked up from germline, CDR1 is MNHNY and CDR2 is SVGAGI (reference sequence). DNA for the CDR3: TGTGCCAGCAGTCCCGACAGAGGGGAGCTGTTTTTT. This encodes CASSPDRGELFF.

The chain links TRBV29-1 to TRBJ2-1; 13 bases agree with TRBD2. The CDR3 runs 13 residues. With V trimmed by 6 bases and J by 8 bases, 4 bases remained unmatched. Germline V lookup: CDR1 SQVTM, CDR2 ANQGSEA. The CDR3 loop is CSVGLAGRYEQFF. The CDR3 bases are TGCAGCGTGGGACTAGCGGGAAGGTATGAGCAGTTCTTC.

This clonotype was observed a few times. The gene calls are TRBV29-1 and TRBJ2-7; 8 bases map to TRBD2. The J segment lost 4 bases and the V segment lost 6 bases, leaving 14 bases of the junction unmatched. Germline V CDR1 and CDR2: SQVTM, ANQGSEA. The CDR3 consists of 15 residues. The CDR3 loop reads CSVITGTRGFYEQYF. CDR3 coding DNA: TGCAGCGTGATCACCGGGACTAGGGGGTTTTACGAGCAGTACTTC.

The chain is built from TRBV6-1 and TRBJ1-2; 7 bases match TRBD1. Trimming cost V 5 bases and J 0 bases; bases outside gene matches: 3. This CDR3 is 14 amino acids long. The germline gives CDR1 MNHNS, CDR2 SASEGT. The CDR3 here is CASSQTGTNYGYTF. In DNA form, the CDR3 reads TGTGCCAGCAGTCAGACAGGGACTAACTATGGCTACACCTTC.

The rearrangement links TRBV7-9 to TRBJ2-2, with D maybe TRBD2 (6 bases). Germline CDR1 reads SEHNR; CDR2 reads FQNEAQ (reference sequence). This CDR3 contains 16 residues. Trimming stripped 6 bases from V and 2 bases from J, with 16 bases between. The CDR3 sequence: CASSSRAGKNTGELFF. Written as DNA, the CDR3 is TGTGCCAGCAGTTCAAGGGCGGGGAAAAACACCGGGGAGCTGTTTTTT.

The V gene is TRBV7-8, the J gene TRBJ1-5, with no clear D. This CDR3 comprises 12 residues. The V end was cut by 2 bases, the J end by 6 bases, with 5 bases between. Germline CDR1 and CDR2: SGHVS and FQNEAQ. The CDR3 loop is CASSLLSQPQHF. CDR3 nucleotide sequence: TGTGCCAGCAGCTTACTAAGTCAGCCCCAGCATTTT. Full variable domain (remainder filled in from reference TRBV7-8 and TRBJ1-5): GAGVSQSPRYKVAKRGQDVALRCDPISGHVSLFWYQQALGQGPEFLTYFQNEAQLDKSGLPSDRFFAERPEGSVSTLKIQRTQQEDSAVYLCASSLLSQPQHFGDGTRLSIL.

This clonotype was seen a few times. The rearrangement links TRBV18 to TRBJ2-1, with 9 bases that match TRBD1. The junction had 13 bases not matched to a gene; V was cut back by 5 bases and J by 5 bases. CDR3 length: 17 amino acids. Germline CDR1 reads KGHSH; CDR2 reads LQKENI. CDR3 sequence reads: CASSFTRGTGPNNEQFF. CDR3 in DNA: TGTGCCAGCTCATTTACCAGGGGGACAGGGCCAAACAATGAGCAGTTCTTC.

This clonotype was counted only a few times. J is TRBJ1-1 and V is TRBV20-1; TRBD1 is a possible D gene (5 bases). The CDR3 has 16 residues. Trimming pared 0 bases from V and 7 bases from J, leaving 21 bases between. Germline V gives CDR1 DFQATT, CDR2 SNEGSKA (reference sequence). The DNA of the CDR3 is TGCAGTGCTAGAGATTTATTTAGGGGCGAACTAGTTGAAGCTTTCTTT. Protein sequence: CSARDLFRGELVEAFF.

In the case of this clonotype: The missing conserved phenylalanine or tryptophan at the end of this CDR3 makes a read error likely. This chain joins TRBV10-3 and TRBJ1-2; a possible D gene is TRBD1 (5 bases). The CDR3 extends over 14 amino acids. Germline V lookup: CDR1 ENHRY, CDR2 SYGVKD. Trimming left V 5 bases short and J 4 bases short, with 14 bases between. The CDR3 loop is CAISYRGTSYGYTL. CDR3 DNA sequence: TGTGCCATCAGTTACCGGGGCACAAGCTATGGCTACACCCTC.

This clonotype was picked up a small number of times. The germline gene is not matched at one end of the junction; a read error may be the cause. The rearrangement links TRBV7-2 to TRBJ1-2; TRBD1 matches 8 bases. CDR3 size: 12 residues. Germline V gene sequence: CDR1 SGHTA, CDR2 FQGNSA. CDR3 sequence reads: CASSSPGGDCAF. Here the CDR3 DNA reads TGTGCCAGCAGCTCACCAGGGGGCGATTGTGCCTTC. Looking up the rest from reference TRBV7-2 and TRBJ1-2 gives the full variable domain: GAGVSQSPSNKVTEKGKDVELRCDPISGHTALYWYRQSLGQGLEFLIYFQGNSAPDKSGLPSDRFSAERTGGSVSTLTIQRTQQEDSAVYLCASSSPGGDCAFGSGTRLTVV.

This chain uses TRBV6-1 with TRBJ2-3, with D tentatively TRBD1 (5 bases). In germline, CDR1 is MNHNS, CDR2 SASEGT. The CDR3 has 15 amino acids. V shed 6 bases and J shed 6 bases, with 19 bases lying between them. The CDR3 here is CASRSNRRLGDTQYF. DNA of the CDR3: TGTGCCAGCAGGAGCAACAGGCGGCTGGGCGATACGCAGTATTTT.

This clonotype was counted ten times or more. The V call is TRBV28, the J call TRBJ1-1; TRBD1 is a possible D gene (6 bases). The CDR3 is 14 amino acids. The germline CDR1 and CDR2 sequences are MDHEN and SYDVKM. Deletions cut 4 bases from V and 1 base from J, with 10 bases between. Here the CDR3 DNA reads TGTGCCAGCAGTTCCGGGGGCCCGAACACTGAAGCTTTCTTT. Encoded protein: CASSSGGPNTEAFF.

The rearrangement links TRBV3-1 to TRBJ2-2; TRBD1 matches at 10 bases. Trimming cost V 2 bases and J 3 bases; bases outside gene matches: 3. The CDR3 covers 16 residues. Germline values: CDR1 LGHDT, CDR2 YNNKEL (reference sequence). CDR3 amino acids: CASSQRQGAYTGELFF. The CDR3 DNA follows: TGTGCCAGCAGCCAACGACAGGGGGCGTACACCGGGGAGCTGTTTTTT.

This clonotype was seen many times. V gene TRBV12-3 or TRBV12-4 combines with J gene TRBJ2-2; TRBD2 matches at 10 bases. This CDR3 is 15 amino acids long. The trim removed 3 bases at V and 6 bases at J, leaving 4 bases unmatched. CDR3 in DNA: TGTGCCAGCAGTTTGTCTAGCGGGAGTCCCGGGGAGCTGTTTTTT. It codes for CASSLSSGSPGELFF.

The chain has TRBV11-2 and TRBJ2-7; the match to TRBD2 covers 10 bases. V lost 2 bases and J lost 12; bases outside the gene matches: 7. The CDR3 contains 13 residues. The germline gives CDR1 SGHAT, CDR2 FQNNGV. For the CDR3, the DNA is TGTGCCAGCAGCTTAATACTAGCGGGAATGACGTACTTC. Its translation is CASSLILAGMTYF.

The CDR3 sequence is CSAARGGETQYF. The CDR3 DNA reads TGCAGTGCCGCGCGTGGGGGGGAGACCCAGTACTTC. The chain joins TRBV20-1 to TRBJ2-5; tentatively, D is TRBD2 (6 bases). This CDR3 is 12 amino acids long. The V gene lost 6 bases and the J gene lost 5 bases, with 13 bases spanning the gap. CDR1 and CDR2 (germline): DFQATT, SNEGSKA (reference sequence).

The J gene is TRBJ2-2, the V gene TRBV28; D gene uncertain. There are 14 residues in the CDR3. CDR1 and CDR2 (germline): MDHEN, SYDVKM. V was trimmed by 3 bases and J by 5 bases, leaving 10 bases between them. CDR3 DNA sequence: TGTGCCAGCAGTTTTTCCCCACAAACCGGGGAGCTGTTTTTT. Encoded protein: CASSFSPQTGELFF.

This chain links TRBV2 with TRBJ2-3, with 10 bases identical to TRBD2. CDR1 and CDR2 (germline): SNHLY, FYNNEI. J was trimmed by 4 bases and V by 2 bases; bases with no gene match: 3. CDR3 length: 15 residues. CDR3 DNA sequence: TGTGCCAGCAGTGAAAGGAGCGGGAGGGCAGATACGCAGTATTTT. Amino acids: CASSERSGRADTQYF.

This clonotype was counted at least ten times. The chain uses TRBV3-1 and TRBJ1-5, with D unclear. The CDR3 spans 13 residues. The germline V gene has CDR1 LGHDT and CDR2 YNNKEL (reference sequence). The ends were cut back, 1 base at V and 1 base at J, with 2 bases in the middle. The CDR3 reads CASSQGSNQPQHF. The CDR3 DNA follows: TGTGCCAGCAGCCAAGGGAGCAATCAGCCCCAGCATTTT.

The CDR3 DNA sequence: TGTGCCAGCAGCACAGGGACAGGGAATGGCTACACCTTC. Amino acid sequence: CASSTGTGNGYTF. V is TRBV5-4 and J is TRBJ1-2; 9 bases agree with TRBD1. There are 13 residues in the CDR3. From germline, CDR1 is SGHNT and CDR2 YYREEE (reference sequence). V gave up 4 bases and J gave up 6 bases; unmatched junction bases: 4.

This chain connects TRBV5-1 to TRBJ2-1; 7 bases line up with TRBD2. CDR3 length: 14 amino acids. Germline assignment: CDR1 SGHRS and CDR2 YFSETQ. J lost 10 bases, V lost 4 bases, and 11 bases had no gene match. The CDR3 DNA follows: TGCGCCAGCAGCGGGGGGGGAGCGGGAAACGAGCAGTTCTTC. Protein: CASSGGGAGNEQFF. The variable domain in full, completed from reference TRBV5-1 and TRBJ2-1, reads KAGVTQTPRYLIKTRGQQVTLSCSPISGHRSVSWYQQTPGQGLQFLFEYFSETQRNKGNFPGRFSGRQFSNSRSEMNVSTLELGDSALYLCASSGGGAGNEQFFGPGTRLTVL.